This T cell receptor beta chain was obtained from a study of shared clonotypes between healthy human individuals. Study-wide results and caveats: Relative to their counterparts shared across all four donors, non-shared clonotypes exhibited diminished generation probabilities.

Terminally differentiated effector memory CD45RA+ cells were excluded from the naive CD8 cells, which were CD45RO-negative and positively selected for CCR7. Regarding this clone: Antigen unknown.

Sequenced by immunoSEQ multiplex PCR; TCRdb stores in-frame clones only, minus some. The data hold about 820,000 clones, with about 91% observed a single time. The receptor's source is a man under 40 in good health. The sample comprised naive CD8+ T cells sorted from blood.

CDR3 sequence: CASSLGRAAYEQYF. The CDR3 bases are TGTGCCAGCAGCTTGGGCAGGGCCGCCTACGAGCAGTACTTC. The rearrangement joins TRBV5-4 to TRBJ2-7; D is perhaps TRBD1 (5 bases). Germline CDR1 SGHNT, CDR2 YYREEE (reference sequence). CDR3 length: 14 amino acids. The V end was cut by 0 bases, the J end by 2 bases, with 9 bases between.